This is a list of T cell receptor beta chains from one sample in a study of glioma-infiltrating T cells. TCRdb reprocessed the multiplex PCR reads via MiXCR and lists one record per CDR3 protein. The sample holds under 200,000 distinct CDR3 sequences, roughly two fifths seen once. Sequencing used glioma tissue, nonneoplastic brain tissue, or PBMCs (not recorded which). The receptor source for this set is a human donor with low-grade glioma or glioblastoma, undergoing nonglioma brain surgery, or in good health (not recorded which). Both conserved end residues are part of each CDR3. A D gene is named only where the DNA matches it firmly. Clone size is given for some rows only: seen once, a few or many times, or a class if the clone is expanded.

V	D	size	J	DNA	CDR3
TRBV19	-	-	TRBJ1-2	TGTGCCAGTAGTAGAGCTAACAGGCGACTTAACTATGGCTACACCTTC	CASSRANRRLNYGYTF
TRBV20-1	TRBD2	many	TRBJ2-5	TGCAGTGCTAGTCAGGGACTAGCGGATGGGGAGACCCAGTACTTC	CSASQGLADGETQYF
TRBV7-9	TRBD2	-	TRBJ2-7	TGTGCCAGCAGCTCCCTTGAGGGAGTATCGGGACTAGCGGGAGTACACGAGCAGTACTTC	CASSSLEGVSGLAGVHEQYF
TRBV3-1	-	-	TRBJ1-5	TGTGCCAGCAGCTTTGGGGCCCAGGGGTATCAGCCCCAGCATTTT	CASSFGAQGYQPQHF
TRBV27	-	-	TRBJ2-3	TGTGGCAGCAGTGCCGGGGGATATACGCAGTATTTT	CGSSAGGYTQYF
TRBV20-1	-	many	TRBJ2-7	TGCAGTGCTAGAGACCCCGGGACCGAACCCTACGAGCAGTACTTC	CSARDPGTEPYEQYF
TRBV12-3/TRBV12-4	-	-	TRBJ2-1	TGTGCCAGCATCCGGACTCCTAACAATGAGCAGTTCTTC	CASIRTPNNEQFF
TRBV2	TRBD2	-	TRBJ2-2	TGTGCCAGCAGTGACGCCAGCGGGAGATCCGGGGAGCTGTTTTTT	CASSDASGRSGELFF
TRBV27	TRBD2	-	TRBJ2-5	TGTGCCAGCGGTTCGCTAGAGGGAGGGCCGGAAGAGACCCAGTACTTC	CASGSLEGGPEETQYF
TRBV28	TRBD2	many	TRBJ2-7	TGTGCCAGCAGTTTAGGCGGGAGGGCCTACGAGCAGTACTTC	CASSLGGRAYEQYF
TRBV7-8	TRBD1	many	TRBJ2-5	TGTGCCAGCAGCTTAACGGGGACAGGACAATGGGAGACCCAGTACTTC	CASSLTGTGQWETQYF
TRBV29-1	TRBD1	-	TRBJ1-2	TGCAGCGTGCGACACAGGGGTTCGGATGGCTACACCTTC	CSVRHRGSDGYTF
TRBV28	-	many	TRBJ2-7	TGTGCCAGCAGTGGTCTCTACGAGCAGTACTTC	CASSGLYEQYF
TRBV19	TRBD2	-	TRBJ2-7	TGTGCCAGTACAAAGGGTATTAGCGGGAGATCCGAGCAGTACTTC	CASTKGISGRSEQYF
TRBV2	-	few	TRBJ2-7	TGTGCCAGCAGTGAAAGCCGCCACGAGCAGTACTTC	CASSESRHEQYF
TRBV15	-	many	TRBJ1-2	TGTGCCACCAGCATGCCCAGCCAGGCTAACTATGGCTACACCTTC	CATSMPSQANYGYTF
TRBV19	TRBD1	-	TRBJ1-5	TGTGCCAGTAGTATGGACAGGGCTGGTCAGCCCCAGCATTTT	CASSMDRAGQPQHF
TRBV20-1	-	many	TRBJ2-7	TGCAGTGCTAGTAAAGAGGGTTCAGAATCCTACGAGCAGTACTTC	CSASKEGSESYEQYF
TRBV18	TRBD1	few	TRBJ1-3	TGTGCCAGCTCACCGGGACAGGGCGGCTCTGGAAACACCATATATTTT	CASSPGQGGSGNTIYF
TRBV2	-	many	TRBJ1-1	TGTGCCAGCAGTTTTGAGAACACTGAAGCTTTCTTT	CASSFENTEAFF
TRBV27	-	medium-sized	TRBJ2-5	TGTGCCAGCAGTTTCGGGAGCAGGGGAGAGACCCAGTACTTC	CASSFGSRGETQYF
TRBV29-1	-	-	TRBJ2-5	TGCAGCGTTGATCTCCGGCCACTTCAAGAGACACAGTACTTC	CSVDLRPLQETQYF
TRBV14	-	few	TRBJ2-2	TGTGCCAGCAGCCGAGGACTTGTTGGGGAGCTGTTTTTT	CASSRGLVGELFF
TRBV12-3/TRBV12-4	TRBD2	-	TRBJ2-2	TGTGCCAGCAGACCTCTAGCGGGAGTCACCGGGGAGCTGTTTTTT	CASRPLAGVTGELFF
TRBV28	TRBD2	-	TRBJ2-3	TGTGCCAGCAGCCCCCATCTCTTCCGCGGGAGAGATAAGCAGTATTTT	CASSPHLFRGRDKQYF
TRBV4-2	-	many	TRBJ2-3	TGTGCCAGCAGCCCAGACCAGTGGGCAGATACGCAGTATTTT	CASSPDQWADTQYF
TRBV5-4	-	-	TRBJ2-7	TGTGCCAGCAGCCCCAGGGATCGCTACGAGCAGTACTTC	CASSPRDRYEQYF
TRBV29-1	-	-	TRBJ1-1	TGCAGCGCAGGACAGCCCCAGGGCACTGAAGCTTTCTTT	CSAGQPQGTEAFF
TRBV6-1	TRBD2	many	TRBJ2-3	TGTGCCAGCAGGGGGGGACTAGCTCCGGAGGTCGCAGATACGCAGTATTTT	CASRGGLAPEVADTQYF
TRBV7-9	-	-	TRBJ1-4	TGTGCCAGCATCGGGACTGGTGAGGAACTGTTTTTT	CASIGTGEELFF
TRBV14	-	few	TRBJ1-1	TGTGCCAGCAGCCAACAAAGGAGTCCCCGTTCAACTGAAGCTTTCTTT	CASSQQRSPRSTEAFF